This T cell receptor (beta chain) came from a study of blood T cell repertoires in COVID-19. The germline V gene has CDR1 LGHDT and CDR2 YNNKEL (reference sequence). V was pared by 4 bases and J by 2 bases, with 6 bases between. The CDR3 totals 14 residues. Profiling relied on immunoSEQ multiplex PCR, and the TCRdb table lists in-frame clones only, not all of them. The sample shows some 100,000 clones, about 87% of them seen only once. The TCR comes from a woman aged 50 to 65 with acute or convalescent COVID-19. The chain links TRBV3-1 (or the pseudogene TRBV3-2) to TRBJ2-6; no definite D call. Sequences were obtained from peripheral blood. CDR3 sequence: CASSRQTGANVLTF. CDR3 nucleotide sequence: TGTGCCAGCAGCCGTCAGACTGGGGCCAACGTCCTGACTTTC.